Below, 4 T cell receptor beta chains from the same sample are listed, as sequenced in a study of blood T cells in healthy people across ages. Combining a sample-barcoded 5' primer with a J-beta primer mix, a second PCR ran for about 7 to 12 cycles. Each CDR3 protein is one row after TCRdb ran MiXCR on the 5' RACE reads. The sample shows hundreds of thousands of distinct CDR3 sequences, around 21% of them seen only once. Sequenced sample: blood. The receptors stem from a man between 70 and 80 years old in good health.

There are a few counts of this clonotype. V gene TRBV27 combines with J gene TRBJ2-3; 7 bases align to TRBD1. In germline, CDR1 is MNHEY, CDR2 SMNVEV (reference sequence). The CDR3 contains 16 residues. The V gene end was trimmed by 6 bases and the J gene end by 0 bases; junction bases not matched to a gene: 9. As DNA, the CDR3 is TGTGCCAGCAGAAGAGCCGGGACAGCTAGCACAGATACGCAGTATTTT. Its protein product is CASRRAGTASTDTQYF.

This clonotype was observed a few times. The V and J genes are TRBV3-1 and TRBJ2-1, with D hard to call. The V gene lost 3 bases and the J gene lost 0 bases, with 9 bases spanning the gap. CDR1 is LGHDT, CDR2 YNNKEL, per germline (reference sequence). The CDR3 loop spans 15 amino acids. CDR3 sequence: CASSQELRSYNEQFF. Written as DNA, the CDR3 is TGTGCCAGCAGCCAGGAACTCCGCTCCTACAATGAGCAGTTCTTC.

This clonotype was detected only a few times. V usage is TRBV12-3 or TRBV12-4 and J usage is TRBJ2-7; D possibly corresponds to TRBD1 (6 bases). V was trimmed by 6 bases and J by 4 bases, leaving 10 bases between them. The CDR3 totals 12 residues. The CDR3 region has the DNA TGTGCCAGCAGCAAGGACAGATACGAGCAGTACTTC. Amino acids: CASSKDRYEQYF.

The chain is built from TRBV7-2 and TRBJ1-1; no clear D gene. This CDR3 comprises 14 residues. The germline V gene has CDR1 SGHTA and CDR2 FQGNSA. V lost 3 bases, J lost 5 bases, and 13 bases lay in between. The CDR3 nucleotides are TGTGCCAGCAGCTTGGGGATAGTAAGGACTGAAGCTTTCTTT. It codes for CASSLGIVRTEAFF.